This record looks at one T cell receptor beta chain sequence and its context. The antigen is unknown. This sample was included in a study of T-cell memory formation after mild COVID-19. At the level of the study: Largely, the TCR clusters proved donor specific.

Employing constant-segment primers, 5'RACE generated TCR alpha and TCR beta cDNA libraries bearing sample barcodes and UMIs. TCRdb passed the 5' RACE reads through MiXCR, listing each CDR3 protein once. The top ten clones hold roughly 4% of a sample with 200,000 to 250,000 distinct CDR3 sequences, around 8.8% of them seen once. Study-wide points: Nothing showed for sure that second-wave clones peaking on day 37 were SARS-CoV-2 specific.

Sequencing input: PBMCs or a T cell subset sorted from them (not recorded which). This receptor was obtained from a man younger than 35 who had mild COVID-19 (a few samples of this study predate the infection). Cell type and time point are not known.

The CDR3 nucleotides are TGTGCCAGCTCACCACCGTGGTCCCGGGGGGGCGGCAATGAGCAGTTCTTC. Protein product: CASSPPWSRGGGNEQFF. The chain combines TRBV18 with TRBJ2-1, with 8 bases aligning to TRBD2. Trimming took 0 bases from V and 6 from J; bases not matched to a gene: 10. Germline V CDR1 and CDR2: KGHSH, LQKENI. The CDR3 loop spans 17 amino acids.